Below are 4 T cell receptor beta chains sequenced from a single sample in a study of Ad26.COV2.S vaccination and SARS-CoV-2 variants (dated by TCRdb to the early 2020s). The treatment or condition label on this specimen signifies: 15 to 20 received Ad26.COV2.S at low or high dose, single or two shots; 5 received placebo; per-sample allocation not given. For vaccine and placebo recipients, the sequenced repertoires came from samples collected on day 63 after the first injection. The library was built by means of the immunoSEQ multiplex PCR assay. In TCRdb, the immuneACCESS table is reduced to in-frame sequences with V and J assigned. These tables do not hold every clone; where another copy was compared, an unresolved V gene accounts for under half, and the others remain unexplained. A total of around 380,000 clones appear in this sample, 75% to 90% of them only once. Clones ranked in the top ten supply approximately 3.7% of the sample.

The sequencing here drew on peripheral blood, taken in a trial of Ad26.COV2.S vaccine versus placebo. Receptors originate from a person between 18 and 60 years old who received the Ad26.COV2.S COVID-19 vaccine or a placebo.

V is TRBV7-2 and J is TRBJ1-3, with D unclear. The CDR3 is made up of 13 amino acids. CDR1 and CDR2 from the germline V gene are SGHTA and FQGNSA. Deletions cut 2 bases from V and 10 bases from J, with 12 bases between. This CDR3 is CASSLTAPQTIYF. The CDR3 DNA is TGTGCCAGCAGCTTAACAGCTCCCCAGACCATATATTTT.

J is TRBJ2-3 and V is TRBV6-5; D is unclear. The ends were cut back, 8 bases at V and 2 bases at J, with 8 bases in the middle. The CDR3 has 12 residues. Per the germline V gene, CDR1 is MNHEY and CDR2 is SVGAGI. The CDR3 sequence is CASGSITDTQYF. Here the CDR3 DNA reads TGTGCCAGCGGATCGATCACAGATACGCAGTATTTT.

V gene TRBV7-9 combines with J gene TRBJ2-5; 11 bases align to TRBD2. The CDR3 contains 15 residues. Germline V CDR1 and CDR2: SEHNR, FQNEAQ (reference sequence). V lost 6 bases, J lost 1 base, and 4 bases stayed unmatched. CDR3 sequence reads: CASSLAGGGQETQYF. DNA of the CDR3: TGTGCCAGCAGTCTAGCGGGGGGAGGCCAAGAGACCCAGTACTTC.

This CDR3 is CASSLWRGGTSTDTQYF. CDR3 nucleotide sequence: TGTGCCAGCAGCTTATGGCGCGGGGGAACTAGCACAGATACGCAGTATTTT. This chain connects TRBV7-9 to TRBJ2-3; 7 bases align to TRBD2. V lost 2 bases, J lost 0 bases, and 8 bases stayed unmatched. The length of the CDR3 is 17 residues. Germline assignment: CDR1 SEHNR and CDR2 FQNEAQ (reference sequence).